This record looks at one T cell receptor (beta chain) sequence and its context. Its antigen is not identified. The sample belongs to a study of OX40 agonist ivuxolimab in advanced cancers. Regarding the study as a whole: Researchers did not establish what antigens the expanded peripheral T cells target. CD4+ and CD8+ T cells in blood underwent clonal expansion by week 6 at 0.1 to 3.0 mg/kg.

CDR1 is GTSNPN, CDR2 SVGIG, per germline (reference sequence). This CDR3 contains 11 residues. The V end lost 5 bases, the J end lost 7 bases, and 8 bases lay between the germline ends. Here immunoSEQ multiplex PCR was the method, and the copy in TCRdb shows in-frame clones only, minus some. Of approximately 79,000 clones listed, around 86% are singletons. Specimen: CD4+ or CD8+ T cells sorted from blood, collected in a trial of the OX40 agonist ivuxolimab. The sequence was collected from an adult with an advanced solid tumor such as melanoma, head and neck, liver or kidney cancer. The chain combines TRBV30 with TRBJ1-4; D not resolved. The CDR3, as DNA: TGTGCCTGGGGAAGGTTTGAAAAACTGTTTTTT. It yields the protein CAWGRFEKLFF.